This T cell receptor (beta chain) derives from a study of OX40 agonist ivuxolimab in advanced cancers. The CDR3 is 15 residues long. Germline V CDR1 and CDR2: MGHDK, SYGVNS. The table came from immunoSEQ multiplex PCR; TCRdb's copy has only in-frame clones and leaves some out. Here the sample spans approximately 99,000 clones, roughly 95% being singletons. This TCR came from an adult with an advanced solid tumor such as melanoma, head and neck, liver or kidney cancer. Sequenced material: CD4+ or CD8+ T cells sorted from blood, taken in a trial of the OX40 agonist ivuxolimab. The V and J genes are TRBV25-1 and TRBJ2-5; TRBD2 matches 11 bases. The DNA end lines up better with TRBJ2-7; the J call may be wrong. This CDR3 is CASRGGTSGSYEQYF. The CDR3 bases are TGTGCCAGCAGGGGGGGGACTAGCGGCTCCTACGAGCAGTACTTC.